Given below is one T cell receptor (beta chain) in context. Its specificity is unknown. Definition of naive CD8+ T cells rested on a CD45RO-CCR7+CD27+CD95- profile. This CDR3 is built from 16 residues. Germline assignment: CDR1 MDHEN and CDR2 SYDVKM. These data come from a study of CXCR3-negative and CXCR3-positive naive CD8 T cells. Study outcomes and limitations: Compared with CXCR3-negative naive cells, CXCR3-positive naive cells showed more hydrophobic TRB CDR3s. Diversity proved comparably high across both naive subsets and much lower in memory CD8+ cells.

UMI labels and 5' RACE were used to prepare the TRB cDNA libraries. TCRdb re-called the 5' RACE reads and catalogs CDR3 proteins one per entry, DNA excluded. The data include approximately 66,000 distinct CDR3 sequences; the top ten clones carry roughly 1.5%. The TCR comes from a human donor in good health. Some clones in this sample may be carry-over from other donors' samples. J is TRBJ2-2 and V is TRBV28; without DNA, the TCRdb call of TRBD1 cannot be checked. The specimen sequenced was naive CXCR3- CD8+ T cells from blood. The subset here: CD45RO-CCR7+CD27+CD95- naive CD8+ T cells lacking CXCR3 (TNR3-). The CDR3 sequence is CASSTDRGPNTGELFF.